This T cell receptor (beta chain) was identified during a study of metastatic and nonmetastatic thyroid tumors. Study as a whole: Repertoire data that came from the blood and tumor or nodule tissue of malignant and benign thyroid patients were compared.

The study, taken as a whole, reports: Relative to benign nodules, malignant thyroid tumors were reportedly characterized by significantly elevated TCR beta diversity in blood and tumor.

As to this clone: Its target is not known.

Per the original data handling: The distant-metastasis classifier for papillary thyroid cancer was built from CDR3 differences across clinicopathological groups. TCRdb redid the clone calls on the PCR reads using MiXCR. TCRdb assigned the V and J calls; the authors' analysis was not used. Of 6,000 to 8,000 clones in the sample, 25% to 35% are singletons; the top ten hold over 15%. No treatment had been given to any patient before thyroid surgery. The specimen sequenced was adjacent normal tissue. This sequence was found in a female donor with papillary thyroid cancer or a benign thyroid nodule (not recorded which). Some clones in this sample may be carry-over from other donors' samples.

CDR3: CASSSDIDSPQHF. DNA for the CDR3: TGTGCCAGCAGTTCCGACATTGACTCGCCCCAGCATTTT. The chain is built from TRBV7-3 and TRBJ1-5; D remains unclear. There are 13 residues in the CDR3. Per germline, CDR1 SGHTA and CDR2 FQGTGA. V dropped 6 bases and J dropped 9 bases, with 15 bases sitting between them.